These 2 T cell receptor beta chains share one sample of origin, sequenced in a study of cytomegalovirus exposure and HLA in healthy donors. PCR primers comprised 60 Vbeta and 13 Jbeta primers. The data were produced by immunoSEQ multiplex PCR, yet TCRdb's version contains in-frame clones alone and is incomplete. The sample holds 95,000 to 100,000 clones, under 80% seen once. Source material: PBMCs. Receptors originate from a man aged 40-50 years in good health and CMV-seronegative.

The chain recombines TRBV28 with TRBJ2-7; TRBD1 agrees at 8 bases. Trimming took 2 bases from V and 8 from J; bases not matched to a gene: 8. This CDR3 has 14 residues. Germline V lookup: CDR1 MDHEN, CDR2 SYDVKM. CDR3 nucleotide sequence: TGTGCCAGCAGTTTAGCCGCAGGGGGCGGTCAGCAGTACTTC. Encoded protein: CASSLAAGGGQQYF.

The rearrangement joins TRBV29-1 to TRBJ2-5; 7 bases line up with TRBD2. This CDR3 spans 13 amino acids. V lost 7 bases and J lost 1; bases outside the gene matches: 6. CDR1 and CDR2 from the germline V gene are SQVTM and ANQGSEA. The CDR3 loop is CSGGRAIQETQYF. CDR3 bases: TGCAGCGGGGGGAGGGCCATCCAAGAGACCCAGTACTTC.